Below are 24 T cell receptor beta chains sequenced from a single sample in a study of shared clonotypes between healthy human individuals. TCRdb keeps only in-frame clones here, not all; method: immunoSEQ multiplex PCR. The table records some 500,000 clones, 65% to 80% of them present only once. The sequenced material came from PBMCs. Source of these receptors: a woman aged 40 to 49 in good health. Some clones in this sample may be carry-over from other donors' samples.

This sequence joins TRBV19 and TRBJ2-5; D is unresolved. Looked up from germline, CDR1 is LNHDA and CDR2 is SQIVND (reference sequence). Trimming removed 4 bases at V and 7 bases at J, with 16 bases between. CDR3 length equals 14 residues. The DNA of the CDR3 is TGTGCCAGTAGTACCGGGTCCTCCTTTGGGACCCAGTACTTC. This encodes CASSTGSSFGTQYF. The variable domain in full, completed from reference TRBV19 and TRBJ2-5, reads DGGITQSPKYLFRKEGQNVTLSCEQNLNHDAMYWYRQDPGQGLRLIYYSQIVNDFQKGDIAEGYSVSREKKESFPLTVTSAQKNPTAFYLCASSTGSSFGTQYFGPGTRLLVL.

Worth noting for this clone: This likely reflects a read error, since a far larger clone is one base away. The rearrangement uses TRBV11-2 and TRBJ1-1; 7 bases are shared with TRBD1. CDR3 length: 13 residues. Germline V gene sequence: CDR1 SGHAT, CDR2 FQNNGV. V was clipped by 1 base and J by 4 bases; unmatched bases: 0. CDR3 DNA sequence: TGTGCCAGCAGCTTAGCAGGGGGCACTGAAGCTTTCTTT. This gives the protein CASSLAGGTEAFF.

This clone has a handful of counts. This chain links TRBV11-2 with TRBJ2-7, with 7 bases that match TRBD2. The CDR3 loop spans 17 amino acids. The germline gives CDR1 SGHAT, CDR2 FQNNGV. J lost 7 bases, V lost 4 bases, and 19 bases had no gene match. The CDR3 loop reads CASSWGGAVTAREEQYF. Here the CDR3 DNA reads TGTGCCAGCAGCTGGGGAGGGGCCGTGACTGCCAGGGAGGAGCAGTACTTC.

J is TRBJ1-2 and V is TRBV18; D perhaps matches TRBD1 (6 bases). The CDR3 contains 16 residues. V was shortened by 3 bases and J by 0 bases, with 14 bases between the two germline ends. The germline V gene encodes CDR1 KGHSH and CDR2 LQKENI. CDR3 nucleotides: TGTGCCAGCTCACCCACAGGGTTACGTGCTAACTATGGCTACACCTTC. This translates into CASSPTGLRANYGYTF.

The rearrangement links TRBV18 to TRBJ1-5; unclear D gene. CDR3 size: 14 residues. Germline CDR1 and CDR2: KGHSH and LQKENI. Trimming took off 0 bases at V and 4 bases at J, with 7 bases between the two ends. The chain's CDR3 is CASSPPSANQPQHF. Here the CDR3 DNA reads TGTGCCAGCTCACCACCGTCTGCTAATCAGCCCCAGCATTTT. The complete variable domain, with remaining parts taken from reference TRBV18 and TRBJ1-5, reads NAGVMQNPRHLVRRRGQEARLRCSPMKGHSHVYWYRQLPEEGLKFMVYLQKENIIDESGMPKERFSAEFPKEGPSILRIQQVVRGDSAAYFCASSPPSANQPQHFGDGTRLSIL.

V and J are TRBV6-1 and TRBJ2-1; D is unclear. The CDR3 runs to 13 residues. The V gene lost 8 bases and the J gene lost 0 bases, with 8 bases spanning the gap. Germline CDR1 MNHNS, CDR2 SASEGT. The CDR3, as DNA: TGTGCCAGCTCCCTGAGCTCCTACAATGAGCAGTTCTTC. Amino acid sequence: CASSLSSYNEQFF.

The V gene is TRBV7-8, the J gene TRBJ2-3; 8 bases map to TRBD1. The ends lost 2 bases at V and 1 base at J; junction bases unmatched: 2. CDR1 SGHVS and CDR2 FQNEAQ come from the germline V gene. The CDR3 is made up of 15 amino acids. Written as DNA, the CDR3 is TGTGCCAGCAGCTTAATGGGACAGGGCACAGATACGCAGTATTTT. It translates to CASSLMGQGTDTQYF.

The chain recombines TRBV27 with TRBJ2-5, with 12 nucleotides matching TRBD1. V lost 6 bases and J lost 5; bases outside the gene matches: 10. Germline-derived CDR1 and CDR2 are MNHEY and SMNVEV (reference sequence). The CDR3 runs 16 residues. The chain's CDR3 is CASRTLGQGAWETQYF. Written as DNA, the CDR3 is TGTGCCAGCAGGACTCTGGGACAGGGGGCTTGGGAGACCCAGTACTTC.

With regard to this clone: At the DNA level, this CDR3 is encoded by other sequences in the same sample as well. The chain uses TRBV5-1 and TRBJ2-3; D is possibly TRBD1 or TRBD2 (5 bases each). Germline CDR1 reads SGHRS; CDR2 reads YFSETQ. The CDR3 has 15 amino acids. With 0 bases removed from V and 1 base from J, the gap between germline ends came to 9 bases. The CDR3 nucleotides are TGCGCCAGCAGCTTGGAGGGACGGCGCACAGATACGCAGTATTTT. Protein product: CASSLEGRRTDTQYF.

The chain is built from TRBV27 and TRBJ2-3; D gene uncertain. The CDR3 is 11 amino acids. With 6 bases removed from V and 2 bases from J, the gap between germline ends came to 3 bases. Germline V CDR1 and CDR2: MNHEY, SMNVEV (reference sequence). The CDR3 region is CASRATDTQYF. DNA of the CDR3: TGTGCCAGCAGGGCCACAGATACGCAGTATTTT.

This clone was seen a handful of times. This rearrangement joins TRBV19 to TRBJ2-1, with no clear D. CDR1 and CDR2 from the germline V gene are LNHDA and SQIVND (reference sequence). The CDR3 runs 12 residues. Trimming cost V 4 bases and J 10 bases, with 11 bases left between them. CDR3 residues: CASSTGYPEQFF. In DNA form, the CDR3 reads TGTGCCAGTAGTACCGGTTACCCCGAGCAGTTCTTC.

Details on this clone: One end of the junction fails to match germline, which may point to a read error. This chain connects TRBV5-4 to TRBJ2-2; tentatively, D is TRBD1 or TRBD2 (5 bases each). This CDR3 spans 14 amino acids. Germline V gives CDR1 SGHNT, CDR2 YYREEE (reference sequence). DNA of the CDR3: TGCGCCAGCAGCCAAGAACCCCAGGGACGGGAGCTGTTTTTT. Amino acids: CASSQEPQGRELFF.

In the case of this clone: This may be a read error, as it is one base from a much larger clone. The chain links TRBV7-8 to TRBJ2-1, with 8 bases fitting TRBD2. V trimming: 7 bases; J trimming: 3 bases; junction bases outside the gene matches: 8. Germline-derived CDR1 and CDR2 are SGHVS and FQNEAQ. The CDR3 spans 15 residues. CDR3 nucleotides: TGTGCCAGCAACCTTAGCGGGATACTCTACAATGAGCAGTTCTTC. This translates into CASNLSGILYNEQFF.

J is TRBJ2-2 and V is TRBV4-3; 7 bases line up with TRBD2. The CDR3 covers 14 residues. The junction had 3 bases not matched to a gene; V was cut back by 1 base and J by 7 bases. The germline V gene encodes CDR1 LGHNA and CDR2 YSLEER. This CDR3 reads CASSQGRGFGELFF. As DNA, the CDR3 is TGCGCCAGCAGCCAAGGGCGGGGGTTCGGGGAGCTGTTTTTT.

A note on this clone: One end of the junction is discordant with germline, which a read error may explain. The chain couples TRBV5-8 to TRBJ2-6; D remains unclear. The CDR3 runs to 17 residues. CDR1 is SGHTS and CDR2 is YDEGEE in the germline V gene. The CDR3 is CASRGSHPHKSGQRPDF. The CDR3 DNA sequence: TGTGCCAGCCGCGGCAGTCATCCACACAAGTCGGGCCAACGTCCTGACTTC. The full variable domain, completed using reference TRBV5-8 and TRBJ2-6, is EAGVTQSPTHLIKTRGQQATLRCSPISGHTSVYWYQQALGLGLQFLLWYDEGEERNRGNFPPRFSGRQFPNYSSELNVNALELEDSALYLCASRGSHPHKSGQRPDFGAGSRLTVL.

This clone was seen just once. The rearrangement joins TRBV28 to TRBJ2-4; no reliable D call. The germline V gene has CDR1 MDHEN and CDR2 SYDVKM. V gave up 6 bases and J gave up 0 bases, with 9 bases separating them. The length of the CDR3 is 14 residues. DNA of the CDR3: TGTGCCAGCAGCTTTTCAACAGCCAAAAACATTCAGTACTTC. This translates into CASSFSTAKNIQYF. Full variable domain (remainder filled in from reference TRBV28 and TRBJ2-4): DVKVTQSSRYLVKRTGEKVFLECVQDMDHENMFWYRQDPGLGLRLIYFSYDVKMKEKGDIPEGYSVSREKKERFSLILESASTNQTSMYLCASSFSTAKNIQYFGAGTRLSVL.

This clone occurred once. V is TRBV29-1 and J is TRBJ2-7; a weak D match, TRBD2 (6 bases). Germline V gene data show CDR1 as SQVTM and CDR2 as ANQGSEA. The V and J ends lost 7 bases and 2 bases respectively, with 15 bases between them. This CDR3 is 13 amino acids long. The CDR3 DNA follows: TGCAGCGCCGCCCGGGAGCCCCCCTACGAGCAGTACTTC. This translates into CSAAREPPYEQYF.

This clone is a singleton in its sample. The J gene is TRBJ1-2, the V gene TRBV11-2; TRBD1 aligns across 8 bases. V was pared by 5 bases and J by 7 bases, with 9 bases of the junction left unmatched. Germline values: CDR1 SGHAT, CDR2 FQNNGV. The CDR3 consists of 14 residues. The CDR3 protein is CASSPDRVSSGYTF. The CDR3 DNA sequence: TGTGCCAGCAGCCCGGACAGGGTTTCATCTGGCTACACCTTC. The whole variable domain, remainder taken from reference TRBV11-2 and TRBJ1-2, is EAGVAQSPRYKIIEKRQSVAFWCNPISGHATLYWYQQILGQGPKLLIQFQNNGVVDDSQLPKDRFSAERLKGVDSTLKIQPAKLEDSAVYLCASSPDRVSSGYTFGSGTRLTVV.

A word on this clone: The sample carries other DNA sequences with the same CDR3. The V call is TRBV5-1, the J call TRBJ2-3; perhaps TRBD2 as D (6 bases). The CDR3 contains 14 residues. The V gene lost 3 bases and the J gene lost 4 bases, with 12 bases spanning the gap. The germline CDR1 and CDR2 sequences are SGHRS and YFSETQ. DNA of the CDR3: TGCGCCAGCAGCTCCGGGACTCTGGCAGATACGCAGTATTTT. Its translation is CASSSGTLADTQYF.

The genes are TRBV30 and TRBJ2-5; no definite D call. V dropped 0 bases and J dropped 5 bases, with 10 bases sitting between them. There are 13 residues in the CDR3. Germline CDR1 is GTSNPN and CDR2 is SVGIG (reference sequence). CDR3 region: CAWSVLFRETQYF. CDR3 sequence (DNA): TGTGCCTGGAGTGTACTGTTTCGGGAGACCCAGTACTTC.

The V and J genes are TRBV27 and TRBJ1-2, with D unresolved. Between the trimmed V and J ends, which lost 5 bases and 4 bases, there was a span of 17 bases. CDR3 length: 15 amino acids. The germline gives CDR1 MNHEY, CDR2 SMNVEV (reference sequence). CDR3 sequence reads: CASSPPNGLGYGYTF. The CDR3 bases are TGTGCCAGCAGTCCCCCCAACGGGCTCGGCTATGGCTACACCTTC.

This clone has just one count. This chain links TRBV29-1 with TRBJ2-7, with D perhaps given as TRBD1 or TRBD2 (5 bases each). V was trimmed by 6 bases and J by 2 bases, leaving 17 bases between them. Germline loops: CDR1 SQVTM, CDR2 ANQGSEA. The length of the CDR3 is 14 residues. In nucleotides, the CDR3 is TGCAGCGTATCGGAGAGAGGGGCCCCCTACGAGCAGTACTTC. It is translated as CSVSERGAPYEQYF.

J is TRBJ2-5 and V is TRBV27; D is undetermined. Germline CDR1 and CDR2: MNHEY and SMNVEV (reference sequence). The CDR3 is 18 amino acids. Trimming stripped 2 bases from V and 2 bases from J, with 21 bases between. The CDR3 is CASSLGFIRSGVQETQYF. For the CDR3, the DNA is TGTGCCAGCAGTTTAGGCTTCATACGTAGTGGCGTACAAGAGACCCAGTACTTC.

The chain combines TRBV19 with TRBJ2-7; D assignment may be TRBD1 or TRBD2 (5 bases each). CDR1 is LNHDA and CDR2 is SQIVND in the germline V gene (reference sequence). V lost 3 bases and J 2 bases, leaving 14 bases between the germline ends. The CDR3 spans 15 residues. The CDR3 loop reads CASSISEGSTYEQYF. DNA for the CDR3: TGTGCCAGTAGTATTAGTGAGGGGTCTACCTACGAGCAGTACTTC.